This note documents a single T cell receptor (beta chain) sequence. The entry originates in a study of response to subunit inactivated influenza vaccine. TCRdb re-analysed the RT-PCR reads in MiXCR, keeping a single row per CDR3 protein. Among around 600,000 distinct CDR3 sequences, about 11% were seen once, and the ten largest hold approximately 10%. CDR3 length: 16 amino acids. Germline trimming cut 0 bases from V and 0 bases from J; bases unmatched to any gene: 5. CDR1 is DFQATT, CDR2 SNEGSKA, per germline (reference sequence). This sample also appeared in a second study, on T cells expressing NK-cell markers. From that paper: UMIs accompanied the 5'RACE template switching by which TCR beta cDNA was made. Researchers got TCR beta repertoires out of sorted CD3+CD56+NKG2C+, CD3+CD56+NKG2C- and CD3+CD56-NKG2C+ T cells. For several experiments, T cell sorting was restricted to the alpha-beta TCR population by means of an anti-gamma-delta TCR antibody. Of the CD8+ T cell pool in about 6 donors, roughly 1.0-7.5% was accounted for by dominant NKG2C+ clonotypes.

Specimen: PBMCs from blood, collected on the day of vaccination. The J gene is TRBJ2-1, the V gene TRBV20-1, with 7 bases lining up with TRBD2. The source is a man over 45 who received an inactivated influenza vaccine. CDR3 residues: CSARDQRGSSYNEQFF. The DNA for the CDR3 is TGCAGTGCTAGAGATCAACGCGGGAGCTCCTACAATGAGCAGTTCTTC.